These T cell receptor beta chains were read from a single sample in a study of cytomegalovirus exposure and HLA in healthy donors. The table came from immunoSEQ multiplex PCR; TCRdb's copy has only in-frame clones and leaves some out. The table shows 150,000 to 200,000 clones, with almost 80% occurring only once. Input material: PBMCs. These receptors originate from a woman aged 45-60 years in good health and CMV-seropositive. The CDR3 runs from the conserved cysteine through the conserved F or W. The order of the fields is J gene, V gene, D gene, clone size, CDR3 protein, CDR3 DNA. The D gene is left open where the match is weak. The listing skips clone size in some rows; elsewhere it reads once, few, many or a size class.

>TRBJ2-7|TRBV4-1|.|.
CASSQDGTAGLEQYF
TGCGCCAGCAGCCAAGACGGGACAGCGGGTCTCGAGCAGTACTTC
>TRBJ2-7|TRBV9|.|.
CASSVEEDYEQYF
TGTGCCAGCAGCGTAGAGGAGGACTACGAGCAGTACTTC
>TRBJ2-3|TRBV7-2|TRBD2|.
CASSLRVAAGVGYTQYF
TGTGCCAGCAGTTTGAGGGTTGCAGCGGGAGTGGGCTATACGCAGTATTTT
>TRBJ1-4|TRBV10-3|TRBD1|.
CAAGDRGREKLFF
TGTGCCGCAGGGGACAGGGGGCGGGAAAAACTGTTTTTT
>TRBJ2-2|TRBV6-5|.|.
CASSYPGDGELFF
TGTGCCAGCAGTTACCCAGGGGACGGGGAGCTGTTTTTT
>TRBJ2-5|TRBV9|.|once
CASSISEQETQYF
TGTGCCAGCAGCATCAGCGAGCAAGAGACCCAGTACTTC
>TRBJ2-1|TRBV19|TRBD2|.
CASSTAGYNEQFF
TGTGCCAGTAGTACAGCGGGGTACAATGAGCAGTTCTTC
>TRBJ2-5|TRBV2|TRBD2|.
CASSKGLAGGQETQYF
TGTGCCAGCAGTAAGGGACTAGCGGGAGGCCAAGAGACCCAGTACTTC
>TRBJ2-4|TRBV30|TRBD2|few
CAWSGLAGMNIQYF
TGTGCCTGGAGTGGCCTAGCGGGTATGAACATTCAGTACTTC
>TRBJ2-2|TRBV6-1|TRBD1|.
CASENSGTATGELFF
TGTGCCAGTGAAAACTCGGGGACAGCAACCGGGGAGCTGTTTTTT
>TRBJ1-6|TRBV7-2|.|.
CASSLDPGNSPLHF
TGTGCCAGCAGCTTAGACCCCGGGAATTCACCCCTCCACTTT
>TRBJ2-2|TRBV7-2|TRBD1|.
CASSPRPRGQGTGELFF
TGTGCCAGCAGCCCCCGGCCCAGGGGGCAGGGCACCGGGGAGCTGTTTTTT
>TRBJ1-1|TRBV27|.|.
CASSPDRILKDTEAFF
TGTGCCAGCAGTCCCGACAGGATCCTAAAGGACACTGAAGCTTTCTTT
>TRBJ1-5|TRBV7-2|.|.
CASSLGRGQPQHF
TGTGCCAGCAGCTTAGGTCGGGGTCAGCCCCAGCATTTT
>TRBJ1-5|TRBV10-3|TRBD1|.
CAISEGTGGYQPQHF
TGTGCCATCAGTGAGGGGACAGGGGGCTATCAGCCCCAGCATTTT
>TRBJ1-1|TRBV27|.|.
CASSRGGRVAEAFF
TGTGCCAGCAGTCGCGGCGGAAGAGTGGCTGAAGCTTTCTTT
>TRBJ2-7|TRBV5-5|.|.
CASGAATYYEQYF
TGTGCCAGCGGGGCAGCAACCTACTACGAGCAGTACTTC
>TRBJ2-2|TRBV9|TRBD1|.
CASSVVGQGVGELFF
TGTGCCAGCAGCGTAGTAGGGCAGGGGGTCGGGGAGCTGTTTTTT
>TRBJ1-3|TRBV7-2|.|few
CASSLASGAIYF
TGTGCCAGCAGCTTAGCGTCAGGGGCCATATATTTT
>TRBJ1-3|TRBV7-2|.|.
CASSSYTGSSGNTIYF
TGTGCCAGCAGCTCATATACGGGGAGCTCTGGAAACACCATATATTTT
>TRBJ2-3|TRBV7-2|TRBD2|.
CASSQGLAGVPSTDTQYF
TGTGCCAGCAGCCAGGGACTAGCGGGGGTTCCTAGCACAGATACGCAGTATTTT
>TRBJ1-1|TRBV5-4|TRBD1|.
CASSLRGTGNTEAFF
TGTGCCAGCAGCTTGAGGGGGACAGGGAACACTGAAGCTTTCTTT
>TRBJ1-1|TRBV5-1|TRBD1|.
CASSLGDSNMNTEAFF
TGCGCCAGCAGCTTGGGGGACAGCAACATGAACACTGAAGCTTTCTTT
>TRBJ1-2|TRBV27|TRBD1|once
CASSLIVGQLYGYTF
TGTGCCAGCAGTTTAATAGTGGGACAGCTCTATGGCTACACCTTC
>TRBJ2-2|TRBV7-6|TRBD1|.
CASSFGTGGNTGELFF
TGTGCCAGCAGCTTTGGGACAGGGGGCAACACCGGGGAGCTGTTTTTT
>TRBJ2-7|TRBV5-6|TRBD1|.
CASSWDRGPYEQYF
TGTGCCAGCAGCTGGGACAGGGGGCCCTACGAGCAGTACTTC
>TRBJ1-2|TRBV5-4|.|.
CASSPPGNYGYTF
TGTGCCAGCAGCCCCCCGGGGAACTATGGCTACACCTTC
>TRBJ2-7|TRBV6-6|TRBD2|.
CASSQTSGRSYEQYF
TGTGCCAGCAGCCAGACTAGCGGGAGGTCCTACGAGCAGTACTTC
>TRBJ2-3|TRBV10-1|TRBD2|few
CASSGGGAYTQYF
TGCGCCAGCAGCGGCGGGGGAGCTTATACGCAGTATTTT
>TRBJ2-7|TRBV10-3|TRBD1|.
CAISAQRTGDNEQYF
TGTGCCATCAGTGCCCAAAGGACAGGGGACAACGAGCAGTACTTC
>TRBJ2-1|TRBV7-3|TRBD2|.
CASSFGGDEQFF
TGTGCCAGCAGCTTTGGGGGGGATGAGCAGTTCTTC
>TRBJ2-1|TRBV9|.|.
CASSVDRGATGDEQFF
TGTGCCAGCAGCGTAGATCGGGGGGCCACGGGCGATGAGCAGTTCTTC
>TRBJ2-5|TRBV9|TRBD1|.
CASSVDRGGLETQYF
TGTGCCAGCAGCGTTGACAGGGGGGGACTAGAGACCCAGTACTTC
>TRBJ2-3|TRBV28|TRBD2|.
CASPSGLAGTDTQYF
TGTGCCAGCCCTTCGGGGCTAGCGGGCACAGATACGCAGTATTTT
>TRBJ1-2|TRBV7-2|TRBD1|.
CASSRSGTELYGYTF
TGTGCCAGCAGCAGGAGTGGGACAGAACTCTATGGCTACACCTTC
>TRBJ2-3|TRBV5-1|TRBD2|.
CASSYNSGGRADTQYF
TGCGCCAGCAGCTATAATAGCGGGGGGAGGGCAGATACGCAGTATTTT
>TRBJ2-7|TRBV6-5|.|.
CASRDFGSYEQYF
TGTGCCAGCAGGGACTTCGGATCCTACGAGCAGTACTTC
>TRBJ2-1|TRBV13|.|.
CASSLGPNRMLVREQFF
TGTGCCAGCAGCTTAGGCCCTAACAGGATGTTAGTGAGAGAGCAGTTCTTC
>TRBJ2-3|TRBV2|TRBD2|.
CASSELRGVRDTQYF
TGTGCCAGCAGTGAATTGCGGGGGGTTAGGGATACGCAGTATTTT
>TRBJ2-5|TRBV4-1|.|.
CASSQDWPGAQYF
TGCGCCAGCAGCCAAGATTGGCCCGGGGCCCAGTACTTC
>TRBJ2-3|TRBV15|.|.
CATSRNRDTSTDTQYF
TGTGCCACCAGCAGAAACCGGGACACTAGCACAGATACGCAGTATTTT
>TRBJ2-3|TRBV6-1|TRBD2|.
CASSEGTSGADTQYF
TGTGCCAGCAGTGAAGGGACTAGTGGCGCAGATACGCAGTATTTT
>TRBJ2-7|TRBV5-1|TRBD1|once
CASSGQTYEQYF
TGCGCCAGCTCGGGACAGACCTACGAGCAGTACTTC
>TRBJ2-2|TRBV10-1|TRBD1|few
CASSESIGQGHTGELFF
TGCGCCAGCAGTGAGTCGATCGGACAGGGTCACACCGGGGAGCTGTTTTTT
>TRBJ2-7|TRBV4-2|TRBD2|few
CASSRASGAEEQYF
TGTGCCAGCAGTCGGGCTAGCGGTGCGGAGGAGCAGTACTTC
>TRBJ1-2|TRBV4-2|.|.
CASSLLERANYGYTF
TGTGCCAGCAGCCTCCTAGAGAGGGCGAACTATGGCTACACCTTC